These 23 T cell receptor beta chains were all obtained from the same sample, sequenced in a study of shared clonotypes between healthy human individuals. Here immunoSEQ multiplex PCR was the method, and the copy in TCRdb shows in-frame clones only, minus some. The sample lists some 500,000 clones; 95% to 97% were seen once. Input material: naive CD4+ T cells sorted from blood. The subset was: CD45RA+ positively selected. These TCRs come from a woman aged 30 to 39 in good health.

The chain uses TRBV12-2 and TRBJ2-5; the table's D call, TRBD1, was not checked against the DNA. TRBV12-2 is shown as a pseudogene. This CDR3 spans 16 amino acids. In nucleotides, the CDR3 is TGTGCAAGTCGGCAAACAACCCCAGGGGTTCAAGAGACCCAGTACTTC. It encodes CASRQTTPGVQETQYF.

The chain combines TRBV4-1 with TRBJ2-3; 11 bases map to TRBD2. V was pared by 2 bases and J by 2 bases, with 6 bases of the junction left unmatched. The CDR3 runs 17 residues. The V gene's germline CDR1 is MGHRA and CDR2 YSYEKL. The CDR3 DNA reads TGCGCCAGCAGCCAACGACTACTAGCGGGGGCCACAGATACGCAGTATTTT. Protein product: CASSQRLLAGATDTQYF.

As regards this clone: Within the sample, other DNA sequences also encode this same CDR3. The rearrangement joins TRBV9 to TRBJ1-2; weak D call: TRBD1 (6 bases). The CDR3 contains 12 residues. The germline gives CDR1 SGDLS, CDR2 YYNGEE. Trimming removed 0 bases at V and 7 bases at J, with 7 bases between. The DNA of the CDR3 is TGTGCCAGCAGCGTAGTAGGGGGTGGCTACACCTTC. Its translation: CASSVVGGGYTF.

The chain combines TRBV9 with TRBJ1-1, with D uncertain. The germline CDR1 and CDR2 sequences are SGDLS and YYNGEE. Trimming took 0 bases from V and 5 from J, leaving 8 bases between them. The CDR3 has 13 residues. The CDR3 region is CASSVGRRTEAFF. The CDR3 DNA reads TGTGCCAGCAGCGTAGGCCGGAGAACTGAAGCTTTCTTT.

The rearrangement links TRBV5-8 to TRBJ2-7, with D unclear. The ends were cut back, 2 bases at V and 3 bases at J, with 9 bases in the middle. The CDR3 spans 13 residues. Per germline, CDR1 SGHTS and CDR2 YDEGEE. The CDR3, as DNA: TGTGCCAGCAGCTTTCTTACTTTCTACGAGCAGTACTTC. Translating gives CASSFLTFYEQYF.

The V and J genes are TRBV10-3 and TRBJ2-3; TRBD2 matches 11 bases. Losses at the gene ends were 3 bases for V and 0 bases for J; bases not matched to a gene: 11. Germline V gene data show CDR1 as ENHRY and CDR2 as SYGVKD. CDR3 length: 19 residues. CDR3 amino acids: CAISDYQKTSGISTDTQYF. Here the CDR3 DNA reads TGTGCCATCAGTGACTACCAAAAGACTAGCGGGATCAGCACAGATACGCAGTATTTT.

The chain carries TRBV15 and TRBJ2-3; TRBD2 is a possible D gene (5 bases). The germline CDR1 and CDR2 sequences are LNHNV and YYDKDF (reference sequence). The CDR3 covers 17 residues. The ends were cut back, 5 bases at V and 2 bases at J, with 20 bases in the middle. CDR3 loop: CATSGKPGSWITDTQYF. DNA of the CDR3: TGTGCCACCAGCGGGAAACCTGGGAGTTGGATCACAGATACGCAGTATTTT.

The chain uses TRBV6-5 and TRBJ2-7; TRBD2 is a possible D gene (7 bases). The CDR3 has 16 residues. V was cut by 0 bases and J by 5 bases, with 17 bases left in between. The germline CDR1 and CDR2 sequences are MNHEY and SVGAGI. CDR3 region: CASSYSRGAPPNEQYF. CDR3 sequence (DNA): TGTGCCAGCAGTTACTCTCGGGGGGCGCCGCCCAACGAGCAGTACTTC.

The gene calls are TRBV18 and TRBJ2-3; D is possibly TRBD1 (6 bases). This CDR3 region has 16 residues. The germline V gene encodes CDR1 KGHSH and CDR2 LQKENI. V was clipped by 1 base and J by 4 bases, with 15 bases between them. The CDR3 bases are TGTGCCAGCTCACCACGGGGGATGCAGGGGCCAGATACGCAGTATTTT. Its translation: CASSPRGMQGPDTQYF.

Only one count was recorded for this clone. The V and J genes are TRBV19 and TRBJ2-5, with 11 bases identical to TRBD2. V lost 7 bases and J lost 4; bases outside the gene matches: 8. CDR3 length: 15 amino acids. Germline CDR1 is LNHDA and CDR2 is SQIVND (reference sequence). CDR3 sequence reads: CASTISGRAGETQYF. The CDR3 region has the DNA TGTGCCAGTACCATTAGCGGGAGGGCCGGAGAGACCCAGTACTTC. The full variable domain, in which reference TRBV19 and TRBJ2-5 provide the parts outside the CDR3, is DGGITQSPKYLFRKEGQNVTLSCEQNLNHDAMYWYRQDPGQGLRLIYYSQIVNDFQKGDIAEGYSVSREKKESFPLTVTSAQKNPTAFYLCASTISGRAGETQYFGPGTRLLVL.

This chain joins TRBV5-1 and TRBJ2-1; unclear D gene. The CDR3 sequence is 16 residues long. Germline V gives CDR1 SGHRS, CDR2 YFSETQ. The V end lost 0 bases, the J end lost 0 bases, and 10 bases lay between the germline ends. The CDR3 coding sequence is TGCGCCAGCAGCTTGGAAGACCCAAGCTCCTACAATGAGCAGTTCTTC. Protein product: CASSLEDPSSYNEQFF. The variable domain in full, completed from reference TRBV5-1 and TRBJ2-1, reads KAGVTQTPRYLIKTRGQQVTLSCSPISGHRSVSWYQQTPGQGLQFLFEYFSETQRNKGNFPGRFSGRQFSNSRSEMNVSTLELGDSALYLCASSLEDPSSYNEQFFGPGTRLTVL.

Details on this clone: In the same sample, other DNA sequences code for this CDR3. The chain employs TRBV28 and TRBJ2-7; D might be TRBD1 (6 bases). This CDR3 is built from 12 residues. V was shortened by 4 bases and J by 3 bases, with 7 bases between the two germline ends. Germline V gene sequence: CDR1 MDHEN, CDR2 SYDVKM. The CDR3 DNA reads as TGTGCCAGCAGTTCAGGGGACTACGAGCAGTACTTC. This sequence encodes CASSSGDYEQYF.

The J gene is TRBJ2-2, the V gene TRBV28; 13 bases are shared with TRBD2. The CDR3 covers 20 residues. With V trimmed by 6 bases and J by 4 bases, 17 bases remained unmatched. Looked up from germline, CDR1 is MDHEN and CDR2 is SYDVKM. CDR3 residues: CASSPGGLAGEGGGTGELFF. In nucleotides, the CDR3 is TGTGCCAGCAGCCCAGGTGGACTAGCGGGAGAGGGGGGTGGCACCGGGGAGCTGTTTTTT.

The chain's CDR3 is CASSLEDTEAFF. The CDR3, as DNA: TGTGCCAGCAGCTTAGAGGACACTGAAGCTTTCTTT. The chain is built from TRBV7-9 and TRBJ1-1; the D is unclear. CDR1 SEHNR and CDR2 FQNEAQ come from the germline V gene (reference sequence). This CDR3 spans 12 amino acids. The ends were cut back, 1 base at V and 3 bases at J, with 3 bases in the middle.

The chain joins TRBV5-1 to TRBJ1-2; 11 nucleotides match TRBD1. The CDR3 extends over 18 amino acids. The germline V gene has CDR1 SGHRS and CDR2 YFSETQ. J gave up 0 bases and V 4 bases, and 11 bases lay outside the gene matches. As DNA, the CDR3 is TGCGCCAGCAGCGGGGGACAGGGGGTTAATCTCCCTAACTATGGCTACACCTTC. This translates into CASSGGQGVNLPNYGYTF.

V gene TRBV29-1 combines with J gene TRBJ1-2; no clear D gene. Trimming removed 5 bases from V and 0 bases from J, with 16 bases in between. The CDR3 extends over 15 amino acids. Germline assignment: CDR1 SQVTM and CDR2 ANQGSEA. The CDR3 protein is CSVRTPGPSNYGYTF. For the CDR3, the DNA is TGCAGCGTTCGGACCCCTGGACCTTCTAACTATGGCTACACCTTC.

Comments on this clone: Different DNA sequences within this sample yield the same CDR3. The chain has TRBV28 and TRBJ1-2; possible D gene TRBD1, 5 bases. Trimming left V 5 bases short and J 4 bases short, with 11 bases between. The germline V gene has CDR1 MDHEN and CDR2 SYDVKM. CDR3 length: 13 residues. The CDR3 sequence: CASSTGTAYGYTF. The CDR3 DNA is TGTGCCAGCAGTACCGGGACGGCCTATGGCTACACCTTC.

This clone was picked up one time. The rearrangement joins TRBV9 to TRBJ2-3; tentatively, D is TRBD1 or TRBD2 (5 bases each). The V and J ends lost 2 bases and 0 bases respectively, with 13 bases between them. Germline CDR1 is SGDLS and CDR2 is YYNGEE. The CDR3 spans 16 residues. CDR3: CASSVGDVRSTDTQYF. The CDR3 nucleotides are TGTGCCAGCAGCGTTGGGGACGTTAGGAGCACAGATACGCAGTATTTT.

The rearrangement uses TRBV19 and TRBJ1-5; no firm D call. V lost 0 bases and J lost 9, with 6 bases in between. Looked up from germline, CDR1 is LNHDA and CDR2 is SQIVND (reference sequence). This CDR3 spans 12 amino acids. The CDR3 DNA reads as TGTGCCAGTAGTATAGATAAAGGGCCCCAGCATTTT. It codes for CASSIDKGPQHF.

Turning to this clone: Other nucleotide sequences from this sample produce the same CDR3. The J gene is TRBJ2-7, the V gene TRBV5-1; D could derive from TRBD1 or TRBD2 (6 bases each). The germline gives CDR1 SGHRS, CDR2 YFSETQ. V was cut by 0 bases and J by 1 base, with 11 bases left in between. The CDR3 is 15 amino acids. CDR3 region: CASSLEAGTSYEQYF. In nucleotides, the CDR3 is TGCGCCAGCAGCTTGGAGGCGGGGACATCCTACGAGCAGTACTTC.

CDR3 residues: CASSYSRDRGNEKLFF. DNA for the CDR3: TGTGCCAGCAGCTATAGCCGGGACAGGGGAAATGAAAAACTGTTTTTT. The V call is TRBV7-9, the J call TRBJ1-4, with 10 bases aligning to TRBD1. Germline V gene data show CDR1 as SEHNR and CDR2 as FQNEAQ (reference sequence). This CDR3 comprises 16 residues. V shed 4 bases and J 5 bases; nucleotides not matched to a gene: 7.

This chain uses TRBV5-4 with TRBJ2-1; TRBD1 aligns across 10 bases. The CDR3 runs to 14 residues. J gave up 5 bases and V 5 bases, and 4 bases lay outside the gene matches. CDR1 and CDR2 from the germline V gene are SGHNT and YYREEE (reference sequence). In DNA form, the CDR3 reads TGTGCCAGCAGGAGACAGGGGGCTGACAATGAGCAGTTCTTC. Amino acids: CASRRQGADNEQFF.

The chain's CDR3 is CATSRNPPPGLAGGRRTGELFF. CDR3 coding DNA: TGTGCCACCAGCAGAAATCCGCCTCCAGGACTAGCGGGAGGGCGTAGGACCGGGGAGCTGTTTTTT. This chain joins TRBV15 and TRBJ2-2, with TRBD2 matching over 15 bases. From germline, CDR1 is LNHNV and CDR2 YYDKDF (reference sequence). V lost 2 bases, J lost 5 bases, and 18 bases stayed unmatched. This CDR3 region has 22 residues.